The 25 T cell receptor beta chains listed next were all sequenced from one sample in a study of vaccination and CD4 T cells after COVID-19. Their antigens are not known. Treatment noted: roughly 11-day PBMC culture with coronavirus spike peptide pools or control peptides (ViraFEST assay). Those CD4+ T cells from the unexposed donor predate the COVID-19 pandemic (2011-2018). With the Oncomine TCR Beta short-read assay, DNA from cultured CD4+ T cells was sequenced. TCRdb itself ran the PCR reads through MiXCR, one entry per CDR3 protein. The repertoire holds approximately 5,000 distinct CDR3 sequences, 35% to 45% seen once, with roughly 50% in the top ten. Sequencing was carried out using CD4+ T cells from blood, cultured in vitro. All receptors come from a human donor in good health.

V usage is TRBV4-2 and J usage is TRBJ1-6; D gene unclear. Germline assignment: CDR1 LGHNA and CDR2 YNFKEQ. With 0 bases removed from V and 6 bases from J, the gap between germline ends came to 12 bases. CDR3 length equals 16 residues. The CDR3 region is CASSQDPAHPNSPLHF. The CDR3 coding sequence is TGTGCCAGCAGCCAAGACCCCGCACACCCTAATTCACCCCTCCACTTT.

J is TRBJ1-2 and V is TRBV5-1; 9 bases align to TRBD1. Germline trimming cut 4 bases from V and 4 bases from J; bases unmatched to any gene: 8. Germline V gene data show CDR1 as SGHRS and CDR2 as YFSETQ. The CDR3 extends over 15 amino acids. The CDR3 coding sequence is TGCGCCAGCAGCAACACCGGGACAGGGACCTATGGCTACACCTTC. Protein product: CASSNTGTGTYGYTF.

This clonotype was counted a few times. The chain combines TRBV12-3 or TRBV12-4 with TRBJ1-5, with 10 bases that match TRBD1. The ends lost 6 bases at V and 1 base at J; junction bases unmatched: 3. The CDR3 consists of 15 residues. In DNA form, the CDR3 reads TGTGCCAGCAGGAGGGACAGGGGAAGCAATCAGCCCCAGCATTTT. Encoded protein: CASRRDRGSNQPQHF.

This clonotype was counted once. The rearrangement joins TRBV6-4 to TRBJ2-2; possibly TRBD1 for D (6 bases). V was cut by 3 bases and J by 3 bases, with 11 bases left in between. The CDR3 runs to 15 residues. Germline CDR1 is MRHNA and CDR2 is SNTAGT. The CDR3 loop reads CASSEGALDTGELFF. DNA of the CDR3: TGTGCCAGCAGTGAGGGGGCACTTGACACCGGGGAGCTGTTTTTT.

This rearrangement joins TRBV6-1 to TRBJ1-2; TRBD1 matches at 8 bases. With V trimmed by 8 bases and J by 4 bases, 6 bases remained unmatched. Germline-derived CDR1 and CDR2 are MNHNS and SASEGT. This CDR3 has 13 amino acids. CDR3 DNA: TGTGCCAGCCGCCTTGACAGGGGCTATGGCTACACCTTC. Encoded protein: CASRLDRGYGYTF.

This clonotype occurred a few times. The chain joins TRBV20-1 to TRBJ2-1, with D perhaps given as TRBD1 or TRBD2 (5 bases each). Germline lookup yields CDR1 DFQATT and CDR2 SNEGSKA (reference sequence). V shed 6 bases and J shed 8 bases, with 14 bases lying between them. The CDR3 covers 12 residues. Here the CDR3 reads CSARDRRDEQFF. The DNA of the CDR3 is TGCAGTGCCCGGGACCGTCGGGATGAGCAGTTCTTC.

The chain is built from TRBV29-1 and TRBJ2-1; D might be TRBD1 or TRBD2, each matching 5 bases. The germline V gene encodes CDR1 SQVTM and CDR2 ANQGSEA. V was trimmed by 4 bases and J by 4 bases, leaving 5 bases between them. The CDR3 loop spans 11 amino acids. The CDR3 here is CSVGGYNEQFF. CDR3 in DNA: TGCAGCGTTGGGGGGTACAATGAGCAGTTCTTC.

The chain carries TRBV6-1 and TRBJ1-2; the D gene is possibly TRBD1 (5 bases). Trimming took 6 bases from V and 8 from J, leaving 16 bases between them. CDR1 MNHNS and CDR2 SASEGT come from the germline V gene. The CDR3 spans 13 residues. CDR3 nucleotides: TGTGCCAGCAGCGACAGAACCGCCGGGGGCTACACCTTC. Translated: CASSDRTAGGYTF.

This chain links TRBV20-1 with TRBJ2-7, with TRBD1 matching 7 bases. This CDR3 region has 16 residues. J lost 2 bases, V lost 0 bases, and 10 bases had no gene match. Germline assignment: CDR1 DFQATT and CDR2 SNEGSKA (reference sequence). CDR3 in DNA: TGCAGTGCTAGAGATCCCGGACAGGCCGCTACCTACGAGCAGTACTTC. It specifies CSARDPGQAATYEQYF.

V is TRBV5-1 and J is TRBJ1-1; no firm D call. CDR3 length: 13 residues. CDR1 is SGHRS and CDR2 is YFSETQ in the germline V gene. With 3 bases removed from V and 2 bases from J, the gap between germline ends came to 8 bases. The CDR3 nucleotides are TGCGCCAGCAGCTCAACAGATAACACTGAAGCTTTCTTT. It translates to CASSSTDNTEAFF.

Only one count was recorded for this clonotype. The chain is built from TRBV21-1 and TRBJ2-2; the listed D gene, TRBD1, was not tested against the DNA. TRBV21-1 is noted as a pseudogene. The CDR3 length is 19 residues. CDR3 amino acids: CASSKVHGGGQGAAGELFF. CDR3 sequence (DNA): TGTGCCAGCAGCAAAGTACATGGGGGGGGACAGGGGGCGGCGGGGGAGCTGTTTTTT.

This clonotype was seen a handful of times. The CDR3 here is CASSIKTDTQYF. CDR3 sequence (DNA): TGTGCCAGCAGCATTAAAACAGATACGCAGTATTTT. This chain uses TRBV2 with TRBJ2-3, with unresolved D. CDR1 is SNHLY, CDR2 FYNNEI, per germline. The CDR3 has 12 amino acids. Deletions cut 6 bases from V and 3 bases from J, with 7 bases between.

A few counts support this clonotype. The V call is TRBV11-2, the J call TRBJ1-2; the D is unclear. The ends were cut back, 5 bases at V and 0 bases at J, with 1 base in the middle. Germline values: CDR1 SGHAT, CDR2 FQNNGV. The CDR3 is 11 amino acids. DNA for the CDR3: TGTGCCAGCAGCCCTAACTATGGCTACACCTTC. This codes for CASSPNYGYTF.

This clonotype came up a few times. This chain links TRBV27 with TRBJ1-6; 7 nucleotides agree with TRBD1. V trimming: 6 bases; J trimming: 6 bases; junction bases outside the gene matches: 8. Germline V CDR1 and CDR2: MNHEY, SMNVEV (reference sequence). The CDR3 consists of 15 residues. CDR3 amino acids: CASRAGTATNSPLHF. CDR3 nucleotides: TGTGCCAGCAGGGCCGGGACAGCGACTAATTCACCCCTCCACTTT.

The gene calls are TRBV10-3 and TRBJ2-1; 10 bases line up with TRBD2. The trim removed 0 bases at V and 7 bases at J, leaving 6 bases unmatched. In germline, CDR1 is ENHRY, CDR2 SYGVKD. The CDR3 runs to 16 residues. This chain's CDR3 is CAISESYLAGENEQFF. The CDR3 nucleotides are TGTGCCATCAGTGAGTCATACCTAGCGGGGGAGAATGAGCAGTTCTTC.

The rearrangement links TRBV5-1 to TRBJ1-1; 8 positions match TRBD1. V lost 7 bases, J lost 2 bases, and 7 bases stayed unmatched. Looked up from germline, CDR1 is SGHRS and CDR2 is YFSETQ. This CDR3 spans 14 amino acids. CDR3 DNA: TGCGCCAGCCTATCAGGGGGCGGTAACACTGAAGCTTTCTTT. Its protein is CASLSGGGNTEAFF.

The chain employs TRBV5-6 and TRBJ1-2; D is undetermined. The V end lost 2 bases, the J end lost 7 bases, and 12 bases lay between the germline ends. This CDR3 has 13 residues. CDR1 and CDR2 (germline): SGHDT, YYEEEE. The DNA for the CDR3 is TGTGCCAGCAGCTTAGGGTTGGATCGTGGCTACACCTTC. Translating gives CASSLGLDRGYTF.

The CDR3 region is CASSTLSYNEQFF. CDR3 nucleotides: TGTGCCAGTAGTACACTCTCCTACAATGAGCAGTTCTTC. V is TRBV19 and J is TRBJ2-1; D uncertain. V lost 4 bases to trimming and J lost 0 bases, with 4 bases between them. CDR1 is LNHDA and CDR2 is SQIVND in the germline V gene (reference sequence). This CDR3 spans 13 amino acids. Looking up the rest from reference TRBV19 and TRBJ2-1 gives the full variable domain: DGGITQSPKYLFRKEGQNVTLSCEQNLNHDAMYWYRQDPGQGLRLIYYSQIVNDFQKGDIAEGYSVSREKKESFPLTVTSAQKNPTAFYLCASSTLSYNEQFFGPGTRLTVL.

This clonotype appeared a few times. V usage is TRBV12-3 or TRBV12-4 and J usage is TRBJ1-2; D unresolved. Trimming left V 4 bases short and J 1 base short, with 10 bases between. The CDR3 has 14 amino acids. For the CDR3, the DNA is TGTGCCAGCAGTTCCGGACGGGATAACTATGGCTACACCTTC. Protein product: CASSSGRDNYGYTF.

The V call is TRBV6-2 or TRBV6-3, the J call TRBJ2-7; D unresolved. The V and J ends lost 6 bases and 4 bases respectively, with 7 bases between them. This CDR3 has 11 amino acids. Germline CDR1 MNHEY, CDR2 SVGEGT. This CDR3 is CASSRSYEQYF. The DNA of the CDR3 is TGTGCCAGCAGCCGATCTTACGAGCAGTACTTC.

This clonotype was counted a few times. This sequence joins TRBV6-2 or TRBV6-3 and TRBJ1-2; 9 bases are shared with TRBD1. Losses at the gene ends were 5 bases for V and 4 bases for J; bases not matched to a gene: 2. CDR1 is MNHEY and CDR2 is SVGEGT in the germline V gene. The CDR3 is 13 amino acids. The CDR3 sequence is CASSPTGGYGYTF. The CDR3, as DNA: TGTGCCAGCAGTCCGACAGGGGGCTATGGCTACACCTTC.

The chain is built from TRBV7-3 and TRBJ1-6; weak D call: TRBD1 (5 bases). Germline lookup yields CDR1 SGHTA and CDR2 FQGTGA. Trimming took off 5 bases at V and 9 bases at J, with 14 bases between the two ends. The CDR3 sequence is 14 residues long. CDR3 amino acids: CASSRRGVASPLHF. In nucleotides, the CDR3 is TGTGCCAGCAGCAGACGGGGGGTAGCTTCACCCCTCCACTTT.

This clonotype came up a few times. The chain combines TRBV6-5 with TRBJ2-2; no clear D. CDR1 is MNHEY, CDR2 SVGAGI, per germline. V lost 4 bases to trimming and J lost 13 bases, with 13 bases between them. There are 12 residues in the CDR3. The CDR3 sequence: CASSSVGIGLFF. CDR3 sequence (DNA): TGTGCCAGCAGTTCCGTTGGAATAGGGCTGTTTTTT.

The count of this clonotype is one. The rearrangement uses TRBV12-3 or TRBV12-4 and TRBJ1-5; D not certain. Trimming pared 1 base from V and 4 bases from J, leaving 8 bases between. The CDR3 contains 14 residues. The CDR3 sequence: CASSLGNENQPQHF. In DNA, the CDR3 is TGTGCCAGCAGTTTAGGGAACGAGAATCAGCCCCAGCATTTT.

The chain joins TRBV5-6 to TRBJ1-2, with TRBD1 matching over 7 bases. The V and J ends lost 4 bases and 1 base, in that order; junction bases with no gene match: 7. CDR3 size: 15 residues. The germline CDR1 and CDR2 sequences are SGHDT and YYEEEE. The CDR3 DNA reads TGTGCCAGCAGCCGAAGACAGGGAATTAACTATGGCTACACCTTC. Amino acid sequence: CASSRRQGINYGYTF.